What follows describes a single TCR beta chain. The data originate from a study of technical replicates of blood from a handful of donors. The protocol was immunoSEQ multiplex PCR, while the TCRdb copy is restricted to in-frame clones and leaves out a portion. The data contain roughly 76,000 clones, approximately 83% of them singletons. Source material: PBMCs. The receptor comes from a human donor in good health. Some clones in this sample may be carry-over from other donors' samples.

CDR3 amino acids: CASSYPGTGYSPLHF. The CDR3 DNA follows: TGTGCCAGCAGTTACCCGGGGACAGGGTATTCACCCCTCCACTTT. V gene TRBV6-6 combines with J gene TRBJ1-6, with TRBD1 matching over 9 bases. From germline, CDR1 is MNHNY and CDR2 SVGAGI (reference sequence). Trimming at V came to 2 bases and at J to 8 bases, leaving 4 bases not matched to a gene. The length of the CDR3 is 15 residues.